One sample yielded the 7 T cell receptor beta chains listed below, sequenced in a study of blood T cells in healthy people across ages. Combining a sample-barcoded 5' primer with a J-beta primer mix, a second PCR ran for 7 to 11 cycles. TCRdb passed the 5' RACE reads through MiXCR, listing each CDR3 protein once. Counted here are approximately 1.5 million distinct CDR3 sequences, about 32% occurring once; the ten biggest clones make up about 10%. Sequencing was carried out using blood. These receptors originate from a woman in her 30s in good health.

The table lists this clonotype with a few counts. The chain couples TRBV12-3 or TRBV12-4 to TRBJ1-5; D call uncertain. CDR3 length: 14 amino acids. V was shortened by 3 bases and J by 7 bases, with 13 bases between the two germline ends. The CDR3 DNA reads TGTGCCAGCAGTTTTAAAAGTGCAATCCAGCCCCAGCATTTT. Translation: CASSFKSAIQPQHF.

CDR3 sequence (DNA): TGCGCCAGCAGCTTGACCATCAGGACCTCCGACCCGGTGCACTCCTACGAGCAGTACTTC. It specifies CASSLTIRTSDPVHSYEQYF. V is TRBV5-1 and J is TRBJ2-7; D is uncertain. The CDR3 covers 20 residues. Trimming stripped 1 base from V and 0 bases from J, with 26 bases between. CDR1 and CDR2 from the germline V gene are SGHRS and YFSETQ.

The chain links TRBV9 to TRBJ2-1; D is uncertain. This CDR3 spans 13 amino acids. Germline loops: CDR1 SGDLS, CDR2 YYNGEE. Trimming cost V 0 bases and J 10 bases, with 11 bases left between them. The CDR3 DNA is TGTGCCAGCAGCGTAGCCCCCTCGAGCGAGCAGTTCTTC. It is translated as CASSVAPSSEQFF.

The sample holds many counts of this clonotype. The chain carries TRBV3-1 and TRBJ2-2; D perhaps matches TRBD1 (5 bases). V lost 2 bases to trimming and J lost 6 bases, with 16 bases between them. The CDR3 spans 16 residues. The V gene's germline CDR1 is LGHDT and CDR2 YNNKEL (reference sequence). The CDR3 nucleotides read TGTGCCAGCAGCCAAAGGGGTGTACTCGGGTCCGGGGAGCTGTTTTTT. The encoded protein is CASSQRGVLGSGELFF.

The chain links TRBV27 to TRBJ2-3; D remains unclear. V lost 6 bases to trimming and J lost 1 base, with 14 bases between them. CDR1 and CDR2 from the germline V gene are MNHEY and SMNVEV (reference sequence). This CDR3 comprises 15 residues. In nucleotides, the CDR3 is TGTGCCAGCAGCCCAATTCCCCTGGGCACAGATACGCAGTATTTT. Encoded protein: CASSPIPLGTDTQYF.

The V call is TRBV4-1, the J call TRBJ2-2; 7 nucleotides align to TRBD1. The J segment lost 1 base and the V segment lost 4 bases, leaving 6 bases of the junction unmatched. The CDR3 contains 16 residues. In germline, CDR1 is MGHRA, CDR2 YSYEKL. CDR3 DNA sequence: TGCGCCAGCAGCCGAGCAGGGGGTTGGAACACCGGGGAGCTGTTTTTT. Amino acids: CASSRAGGWNTGELFF.

The V gene is TRBV6-1, the J gene TRBJ2-2; D may be TRBD1 (5 bases). Germline V gene data show CDR1 as MNHNS and CDR2 as SASEGT. Trimming cost V 6 bases and J 4 bases, with 9 bases left between them. The CDR3 spans 13 residues. CDR3 sequence: CASRKDITGELFF. The CDR3 bases are TGTGCCAGCAGGAAGGACATCACCGGGGAGCTGTTTTTT.